This T cell receptor beta chain was recovered during a study of T cells after yellow fever vaccination. Study-wide background: SMART-Seq v4 Ultra Low Input handled preparation of low-cell-number fractions.

Comment on this clonotype: Its antigen is not identified.

The 5'RACE template-switching step produced TCR cDNA and added a universal primer site and UMIs. MiXCR, applied by TCRdb to the 5' RACE reads, yields one record per CDR3 protein. The sample records 450,000 to 550,000 distinct CDR3 sequences, around a fifth being singletons. Findings and caveats of the study: Repertoires sorted by FACS could include abundant clonotypes that are contaminants from the bulk population. A weaker but faster secondary response was observed, peaking on day 5 versus 15.

This CDR3 spans 12 amino acids. The germline gives CDR1 LGHNT, CDR2 FRNRAP. The V segment lost 5 bases and the J segment 13 bases; nucleotides outside the gene matches: 6. J is TRBJ2-1 and V is TRBV12-5, with 9 bases aligning to TRBD1. The specimen was PBMCs, collected roughly 20 days after the first yellow fever vaccination. This clonotype originated in a young man who received the YFV17D yellow fever vaccine. The CDR3 protein is CASGRDREAQFF. In nucleotides, the CDR3 is TGTGCTAGTGGTAGGGACAGGGAGGCTCAGTTCTTC.